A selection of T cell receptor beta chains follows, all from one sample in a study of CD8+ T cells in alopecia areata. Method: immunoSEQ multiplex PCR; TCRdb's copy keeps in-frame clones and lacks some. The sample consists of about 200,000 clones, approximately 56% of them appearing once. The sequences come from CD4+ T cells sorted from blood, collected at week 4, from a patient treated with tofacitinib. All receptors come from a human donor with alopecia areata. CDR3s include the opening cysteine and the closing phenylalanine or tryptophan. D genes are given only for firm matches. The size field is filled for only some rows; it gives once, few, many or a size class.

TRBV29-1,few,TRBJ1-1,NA,TGCAGCGTTGTGAACACTGAAGCTTTCTTT,CSVVNTEAFF
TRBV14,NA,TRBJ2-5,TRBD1,TGTGCCAGCAGCCAAAGAAGGAGAGGGGGCGCGTTCGAGGAGACCCAGTACTTC,CASSQRRRGGAFEETQYF
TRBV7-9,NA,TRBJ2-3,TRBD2,TGTGCCAGCAGCTTGGGCGCCAGCGGGGGTGATACGCAGTATTTT,CASSLGASGGDTQYF
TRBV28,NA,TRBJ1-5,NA,TGTGCCAGCAGTGACAGGCGCCTTAGGAATCAGCCCCAGCATTTT,CASSDRRLRNQPQHF
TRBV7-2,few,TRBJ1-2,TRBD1,TGTGCCAGCAGCTCGCGGACAGGGGGCGCGGACTATGGCTACACCTTC,CASSSRTGGADYGYTF
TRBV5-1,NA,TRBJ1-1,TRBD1,TGCGCCAGCAGCTTGGCTCCTCAGGGGGACACTGAAGCTTTCTTT,CASSLAPQGDTEAFF
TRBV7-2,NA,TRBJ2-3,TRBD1,TGTGCCAGCAGCCCTAGACAGGGGTCCACAGATACGCAGTATTTT,CASSPRQGSTDTQYF
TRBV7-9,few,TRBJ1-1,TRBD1,TGTGCCAGCAGCTTCCGAGGGGGCGACACTGAAGCTTTCTTT,CASSFRGGDTEAFF
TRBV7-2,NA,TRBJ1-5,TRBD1,TGTGCCAGCAGCCTTACAGGGGCAAATCAGCCCCAGCATTTT,CASSLTGANQPQHF
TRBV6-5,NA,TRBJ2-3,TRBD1,TGTGCCAGCAGTTACACCGGGACAGGGGTCACAGATACGCAGTATTTT,CASSYTGTGVTDTQYF
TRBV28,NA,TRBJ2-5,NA,TGTGCCAGCAGTCCATTGCGGACCCCGAGGCAGTACTTC,CASSPLRTPRQYF
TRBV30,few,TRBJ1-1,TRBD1,TGTGCCTGGAGTCCCCACAGGGGATATGATGCTGAAGCTTTCTTT,CAWSPHRGYDAEAFF
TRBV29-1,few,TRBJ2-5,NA,TGCAGCGTTGACGGGGAGACCCAGTACTTC,CSVDGETQYF
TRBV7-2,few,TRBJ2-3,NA,TGTGCCAGCGCCAAGGGCCGCACAGATACGCAGTATTTT,CASAKGRTDTQYF
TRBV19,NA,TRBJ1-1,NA,TGTGCCAGTAGTTCTCGGCTGAACACTGAAGCTTTCTTT,CASSSRLNTEAFF
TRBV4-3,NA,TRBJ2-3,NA,TGCGCCAGCAGCCAAGCCCTAGGTCTTAGCGGCGCAGATACGCAGTATTTT,CASSQALGLSGADTQYF
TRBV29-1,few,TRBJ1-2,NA,TGCAGCGTTGAGATAGGGGGGCGCCCCTATGGCTACACCTTC,CSVEIGGRPYGYTF
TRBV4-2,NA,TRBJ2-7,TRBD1,TGTGCCAGCAGCCAAGCCCGGTGGGGGACAGGGTCCCACGAGCAGTACTTC,CASSQARWGTGSHEQYF
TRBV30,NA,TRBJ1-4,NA,TGTGCCTGCATGGGACTTCTTGAAAAACTGTTTTTT,CACMGLLEKLFF
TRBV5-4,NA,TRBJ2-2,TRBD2,TGCGCCAGCAGCTTTGGGGGGCTAGCGGGGAACACCGGGGAGCTGTTTTTT,CASSFGGLAGNTGELFF
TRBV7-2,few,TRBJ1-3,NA,TGTGCCAGCAGCTTAGGGAACTCTGGAAACACCATATATTTT,CASSLGNSGNTIYF
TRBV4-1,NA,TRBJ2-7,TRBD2,TGCGCCAGCAGCCCTTTACTGGGACTAGCGTTCGACTCCTACGAGCAGTACTTC,CASSPLLGLAFDSYEQYF
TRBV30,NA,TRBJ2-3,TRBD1,TGTGCCTGGAGCAGGGGGCGAGGTACAGATACGCAGTATTTT,CAWSRGRGTDTQYF
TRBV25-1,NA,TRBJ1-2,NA,TGTGCCAGCAGTGAATCCTGGGCAAGCGGCTACACCTTC,CASSESWASGYTF
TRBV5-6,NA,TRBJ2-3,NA,TGTGCCAGCAGCTTGTATATACGCACAGATACGCAGTATTTT,CASSLYIRTDTQYF
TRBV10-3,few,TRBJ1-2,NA,TGTGCCATCAGTGAGAAATCAGGGGACTATGGCTACACCTTC,CAISEKSGDYGYTF
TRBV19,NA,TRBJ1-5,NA,TGTGCCAGTAGTATGACTCCCAGGGTGAGGCAGCCCCAGCATTTT,CASSMTPRVRQPQHF
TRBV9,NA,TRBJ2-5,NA,TGTGCCAGCAGCGTTCTCCCTTCCCGAGAGACCCAGTACTTC,CASSVLPSRETQYF
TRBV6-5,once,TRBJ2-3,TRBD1,TGTGCCAGCAGGGGGACAGCAACTAGCACAGATACGCAGTATTTT,CASRGTATSTDTQYF
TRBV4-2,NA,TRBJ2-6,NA,TGTGCCAGCAGCCGAGAGGTTACCAGCTCTGGGGCCAACGTCCTGACTTTC,CASSREVTSSGANVLTF
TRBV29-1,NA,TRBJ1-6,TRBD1,TGCAGCGCCTTGGACAGGGGGGACTATAATTCACCCCTCCACTTT,CSALDRGDYNSPLHF
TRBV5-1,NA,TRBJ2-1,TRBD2,TGCGCCAGCAGACTTCTAGCGGGATACAATGAGCAGTTCTTC,CASRLLAGYNEQFF
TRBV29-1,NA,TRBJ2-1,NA,TGCAGCGTTGAAACAGGAGATTCCACCCCGAAGCAGTTCTTC,CSVETGDSTPKQFF
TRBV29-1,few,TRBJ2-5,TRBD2,TGCAGCGTACCTCCTTTAGCGGGGGAGACCCAGTACTTC,CSVPPLAGETQYF
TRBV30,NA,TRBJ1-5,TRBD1,TGTGCCTGGAGTGTAACCCGGACAGGGGGGCGACAGCCCCAGCATTTT,CAWSVTRTGGRQPQHF
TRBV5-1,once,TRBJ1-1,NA,TGCGCCAGCAGCTTCTCAGGCGAGGGATTCACTGAAGCTTTCTTT,CASSFSGEGFTEAFF
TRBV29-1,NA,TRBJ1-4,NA,TGCAGCGCCAGGGACCATGCAACTAATGAAAAACTGTTTTTT,CSARDHATNEKLFF
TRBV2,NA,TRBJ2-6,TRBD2,TGTGCCAGCAGTGCCCGCGGGGGGGCCTCTGGGGCCAACGTCCTGACTTTC,CASSARGGASGANVLTF
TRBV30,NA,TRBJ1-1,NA,TGTGCCTGGAGTAGGGACGCGGGTGTTGAAGCTTTCTTT,CAWSRDAGVEAFF
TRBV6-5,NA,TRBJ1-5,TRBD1,TGTGCCAGCTATGGGACAGACGGCAATCAGCCCCAGCATTTT,CASYGTDGNQPQHF
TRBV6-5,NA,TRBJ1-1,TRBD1,TGTGCCAGCAGTCCCGGACAGGGTGAAGCTTTCTTT,CASSPGQGEAFF
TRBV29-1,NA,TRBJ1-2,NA,TGCAGCGTTGGACAGGTCGACTATGGCTACACCTTC,CSVGQVDYGYTF